Shown below are 4 T cell receptor beta chains from a single sample sequenced in a study of blood T cell repertoires in COVID-19. The assay was immunoSEQ multiplex PCR, and TCRdb's table has in-frame clones only and misses some. The sample contains approximately 210,000 clones, 65% to 85% of which appear only once. Sequences were obtained from PBMCs or T cells enriched from blood (not recorded which). All receptors derive from a man aged 25 to 45 with acute COVID-19.

This clone was seen a single time. This chain links TRBV6-5 with TRBJ1-5, with no clear D. The CDR3 contains 12 residues. Germline CDR1 is MNHEY and CDR2 is SVGAGI. The germline V and J ends were trimmed by 6 bases and 9 bases, with 12 bases remaining between them. The CDR3 bases are TGTGCCAGCAGGAAAACGGGGAGGCCCCAGCATTTT. Encoded protein: CASRKTGRPQHF.

V and J are TRBV5-5 and TRBJ1-2; 9 bases match TRBD1. CDR3 length equals 18 residues. Germline V gene lookup returns CDR1 SGHKS and CDR2 YYEKEE (reference sequence). V lost 3 bases, J lost 2 bases, and 14 bases stayed unmatched. The CDR3 bases are TGTGCCAGCAGCTCAATACTGAGGGACAGGGTAACGAACTATGGCTACACCTTC. Amino acids: CASSSILRDRVTNYGYTF. Drawing the rest from reference TRBV5-5 and TRBJ1-2, the complete variable domain is DAGVTQSPTHLIKTRGQQVTLRCSPISGHKSVSWYQQVLGQGPQFIFQYYEKEERGRGNFPDRFSARQFPNYSSELNVNALLLGDSALYLCASSSILRDRVTNYGYTFGSGTRLTVV.

V is TRBV18 and J is TRBJ1-4; 7 bases map to TRBD1. Trimming removed 1 base from V and 1 base from J; junction bases left unmatched: 6. This CDR3 contains 17 residues. Germline CDR1 KGHSH, CDR2 LQKENI. The CDR3 here is CASSPRRGPGTNEKLFF. In nucleotides, the CDR3 is TGTGCCAGCTCACCACGAAGGGGGCCGGGAACTAATGAAAAACTGTTTTTT.

Here the CDR3 DNA reads TGCGCCAGCAGCCAAGATAGTTTGGGCGGGACAGCTGGGGCCAACGTCCTGACTTTC. It translates to CASSQDSLGGTAGANVLTF. The chain employs TRBV4-1 and TRBJ2-6; possibly TRBD1 for D (7 bases). From germline, CDR1 is MGHRA and CDR2 YSYEKL. V was clipped by 0 bases and J by 2 bases, with 17 bases between them. The CDR3 has 19 residues.